This T cell receptor (beta chain) was documented in a study of blood T cells in healthy people across ages. General study findings and limits: Roughly linearly, TCR beta diversity per million T cells fell as age increased.

Sample-barcoded 5' priming and a J-beta primer mix drove a second PCR of roughly 6 to 12 cycles. A template-switch adaptor that had 12 random nucleotides put a tag on each cDNA molecule. TCRdb re-called the 5' RACE reads with MiXCR, one entry per CDR3 protein. The sample holds under 800,000 distinct CDR3 sequences, roughly 45% seen once. This CDR3 comprises 15 residues. V lost 3 bases to trimming and J lost 4 bases, with 16 bases between them. Healthy Caucasians from Russia aged about 6 to 95 served as donors. Investigators took about 9.2 milliliters of peripheral blood from every donor. This clonotype turned up a few times. The antigen remains unidentified.

This TCR derives from a woman aged 60-75 years in good health. The chain has TRBV12-3 or TRBV12-4 and TRBJ2-7; D remains ambiguous. Sequencing was done on a sample of blood. CDR3 coding DNA: TGTGCCAGCAGTTTTGGAGTGGCAGCTAGGTACGAGCAGTACTTC. Amino acids: CASSFGVAARYEQYF.